The 28 T cell receptor beta chains in this list originate from one sample, sequenced in a study of shared clonotypes between healthy human individuals. The table came from immunoSEQ multiplex PCR; TCRdb's copy has only in-frame clones and leaves some out. The sample yields 2 million to 3 million clones, approximately 93% seen once. Material: naive CD4+ T cells from PBMCs. This sample's subset: CD45RA+ positively selected. The receptors originated from a young man in good health. Some clones in this sample may be carry-over from other donors' samples.

As to this clone: Other nucleotide sequences in the sample specify the same CDR3. J is TRBJ1-1 and V is TRBV10-3, with D possibly being TRBD1 (6 bases). This CDR3 region has 12 residues. The germline V and J ends were trimmed by 9 bases and 8 bases, with 16 bases remaining between them. CDR1 and CDR2 from the germline V gene are ENHRY and SYGVKD. The CDR3 nucleotides read TGTGCCATAAGGGGAACCGGGACAGAAGCTTTCTTT. It is translated as CAIRGTGTEAFF.

J is TRBJ1-2 and V is TRBV27, with 9 nucleotides matching TRBD1. CDR1 and CDR2 from the germline V gene are MNHEY and SMNVEV (reference sequence). J was trimmed by 4 bases and V by 5 bases; bases with no gene match: 8. The CDR3 contains 15 residues. CDR3 amino acids: CASSPGTGLFYGYTF. CDR3 coding DNA: TGTGCCAGCAGTCCCGGGACAGGGTTGTTCTATGGCTACACCTTC.

This clone was recorded only once. The rearrangement links TRBV7-8 to TRBJ2-4, with D unclear. Trimming took off 1 base at V and 0 bases at J, with 10 bases between the two ends. Germline lookup yields CDR1 SGHVS and CDR2 FQNEAQ. The CDR3 runs to 16 residues. The CDR3: CASSLEGSLAKNIQYF. CDR3 sequence (DNA): TGTGCCAGCAGCTTAGAAGGCAGCCTAGCCAAAAACATTCAGTACTTC.

The chain links TRBV4-1 to TRBJ2-7; D is unclear. Deletions cut 0 bases from V and 2 bases from J, with 14 bases between. CDR3 length equals 16 residues. Germline V gene lookup returns CDR1 MGHRA and CDR2 YSYEKL. This chain's CDR3 is CASSQDRGGNTYEQYF. The CDR3 DNA reads as TGCGCCAGCAGCCAAGATCGTGGCGGAAATACCTACGAGCAGTACTTC.

For this clone: At the DNA level, this CDR3 is encoded by other sequences in the same sample as well. V usage is TRBV5-1 and J usage is TRBJ2-3; no clear D. The CDR3 consists of 11 residues. The germline V gene has CDR1 SGHRS and CDR2 YFSETQ. The V and J ends lost 5 bases and 0 bases respectively, with 1 base between them. The DNA for the CDR3 is TGCGCCAGCAGTAGCACAGATACGCAGTATTTT. It codes for CASSSTDTQYF.

The V call is TRBV11-3, the J call TRBJ2-1; no firm D call. There are 13 residues in the CDR3. Germline loops: CDR1 SGHNT, CDR2 YENEEA. The V end was cut by 6 bases, the J end by 8 bases, with 14 bases between. CDR3 nucleotides: TGTGCCAGCAGGGCAGGTCCTGTCGATGAGCAGTTCTTC. Its protein product is CASRAGPVDEQFF.

This chain joins TRBV5-1 and TRBJ2-3; 14 positions agree with TRBD2. This CDR3 region has 16 residues. V lost 4 bases, J lost 4 bases, and 5 bases stayed unmatched. Per germline, CDR1 SGHRS and CDR2 YFSETQ. The CDR3 region has the DNA TGCGCCAGCAGCACCGGGACTAGCGGGGGAGCAGATACGCAGTATTTT. Its translation: CASSTGTSGGADTQYF. Drawing the rest from reference TRBV5-1 and TRBJ2-3, the complete variable domain is KAGVTQTPRYLIKTRGQQVTLSCSPISGHRSVSWYQQTPGQGLQFLFEYFSETQRNKGNFPGRFSGRQFSNSRSEMNVSTLELGDSALYLCASSTGTSGGADTQYFGPGTRLTVL.

On this clone itself: Other DNA sequences in the same sample also yield this CDR3. The chain is built from TRBV29-1 and TRBJ2-5, with D uncertain. This CDR3 comprises 11 residues. Germline CDR1 SQVTM, CDR2 ANQGSEA. V was pared by 3 bases and J by 4 bases, with 6 bases between. CDR3 amino acids: CSVEKGETQYF. The DNA for the CDR3 is TGCAGCGTTGAGAAGGGAGAGACCCAGTACTTC. Full variable domain (missing parts from reference TRBV29-1 and TRBJ2-5): SAVISQKPSRDICQRGTSLTIQCQVDSQVTMMFWYRQQPGQSLTLIATANQGSEATYESGFVIDKFPISRPNLTFSTLTVSNMSPEDSSIYLCSVEKGETQYFGPGTRLLVL.

On this clone: An end of the junction differs from the germline gene, which may be a read error. The genes are TRBV7-9 and TRBJ2-7; 12 bases align to TRBD2. The CDR3 has 16 amino acids. Germline values: CDR1 SEHNR, CDR2 FQNEAQ (reference sequence). The CDR3, as DNA: TGTGCCAGCAGCTCGCCCCCGGGACTAGCGGGCGACGAGCAGCACTTC. Protein sequence: CASSSPPGLAGDEQHF.

The rearrangement links TRBV13 to TRBJ2-3; 8 bases map to TRBD2. From germline, CDR1 is PRHDT and CDR2 FYEKMQ (reference sequence). This CDR3 has 14 amino acids. The V gene end was trimmed by 5 bases and the J gene end by 6 bases; junction bases not matched to a gene: 7. CDR3 DNA sequence: TGTGCCAGCAGCCTTAGCGGGACCTCCGATACGCAGTATTTT. It translates to CASSLSGTSDTQYF.

This sequence joins TRBV6-6 and TRBJ2-5, with D perhaps TRBD2 (6 bases). This CDR3 comprises 11 residues. V was pared by 5 bases and J by 9 bases, with 10 bases between. Germline loops: CDR1 MNHNY, CDR2 SVGAGI (reference sequence). This CDR3 reads CASSRTGAQYF. The CDR3 DNA reads TGTGCCAGCAGTCGGACGGGGGCCCAGTACTTC.

This rearrangement joins TRBV21-1 to TRBJ2-7; the DNA was not compared with TRBD2, the D call given in the table. TRBV21-1 is classified as a pseudogene. The CDR3 consists of 15 residues. The CDR3 here is CASRRTTSGPYEQYF. DNA for the CDR3: TGTGCCAGCAGACGTACGACTAGCGGGCCCTACGAGCAGTACTTC.

This chain connects TRBV5-1 to TRBJ1-2, with D possibly TRBD1 on 6 matching bases. CDR3 length: 15 amino acids. V lost 4 bases and J 2 bases, leaving 15 bases between the germline ends. Germline values: CDR1 SGHRS, CDR2 YFSETQ. CDR3 sequence: CASSPARGANYGYTF. CDR3 DNA sequence: TGCGCCAGCAGCCCGGCACGGGGGGCCAACTATGGCTACACCTTC.

The V call is TRBV5-4, the J call TRBJ1-2; 9 bases line up with TRBD1. Germline loops: CDR1 SGHNT, CDR2 YYREEE (reference sequence). Losses at the gene ends were 7 bases for V and 0 bases for J; bases not matched to a gene: 7. The CDR3 loop spans 15 amino acids. CDR3 sequence reads: CASGTRDRANYGYTF. The CDR3 nucleotides are TGTGCCAGCGGCACCCGGGACAGGGCTAACTATGGCTACACCTTC.

CDR3 region: CASSEVGQFYGYTF. The CDR3 nucleotides read TGTGCCAGCAGTGAGGTGGGACAGTTCTATGGCTACACCTTC. This rearrangement joins TRBV6-1 to TRBJ1-2, with 7 bases identical to TRBD1. J was trimmed by 4 bases and V by 3 bases; bases with no gene match: 5. CDR1 and CDR2 from the germline V gene are MNHNS and SASEGT. This CDR3 spans 14 amino acids.

The V call is TRBV5-4, the J call TRBJ2-7; the D is unclear. Trimming took off 4 bases at V and 3 bases at J, with 11 bases between the two ends. This CDR3 region has 13 residues. CDR1 is SGHNT and CDR2 is YYREEE in the germline V gene (reference sequence). This chain's CDR3 is CASSQVPGYEQYF. In DNA, the CDR3 is TGTGCCAGCAGCCAGGTCCCAGGCTACGAGCAGTACTTC.

This clone was found a few times. CDR3 amino acids: CASSAQGVDTQYF. The CDR3 coding sequence is TGTGCCAGCAGCGCCCAGGGGGTAGATACGCAGTATTTT. The chain couples TRBV9 to TRBJ2-3, with 7 nucleotides matching TRBD1. Unmatched junction bases numbered 3, after V lost 3 bases and J lost 5 bases. Germline CDR1 reads SGDLS; CDR2 reads YYNGEE. This CDR3 contains 13 residues.

This chain connects TRBV7-3 to TRBJ2-5; possible D gene TRBD1, 5 bases. The V gene lost 5 bases and the J gene lost 5 bases, with 15 bases spanning the gap. The length of the CDR3 is 14 residues. Germline CDR1 and CDR2: SGHTA and FQGTGA. The CDR3, as DNA: TGTGCCAGCAGCACCCAAGGGGCCGTGGAGACCCAGTACTTC. It encodes CASSTQGAVETQYF.

J is TRBJ2-1 and V is TRBV7-3, with TRBD2 matching 12 bases. J gave up 6 bases and V 5 bases, and 11 bases lay outside the gene matches. Germline loops: CDR1 SGHTA, CDR2 FQGTGA. CDR3 length: 17 amino acids. The CDR3 protein is CASSPRTSGIFGNEQFF. CDR3 in DNA: TGTGCCAGCAGCCCCCGGACTAGCGGGATCTTCGGCAATGAGCAGTTCTTC.

The J gene is TRBJ2-1, the V gene TRBV5-4, with 8 bases that match TRBD2. Unmatched junction bases numbered 10, after V lost 0 bases and J lost 2 bases. The V gene's germline CDR1 is SGHNT and CDR2 YYREEE (reference sequence). The CDR3 extends over 18 amino acids. CDR3 protein: CASSLALLSGIPYNEQFF. CDR3 sequence (DNA): TGTGCCAGCAGCTTGGCCCTCCTTAGCGGGATTCCCTACAATGAGCAGTTCTTC.

This chain uses TRBV7-2 with TRBJ2-7, with D possibly being TRBD1 (6 bases). V was cut by 8 bases and J by 3 bases, with 17 bases left in between. Germline assignment: CDR1 SGHTA and CDR2 FQGNSA. This CDR3 contains 14 residues. The CDR3: CASRVPGHSYEQYF. The CDR3 region has the DNA TGTGCCAGCCGCGTTCCGGGACACAGCTACGAGCAGTACTTC.

The chain is built from TRBV6-1 and TRBJ2-7; D is perhaps TRBD1 (6 bases). Trimming left V 7 bases short and J 1 base short, with 14 bases between. The CDR3 runs 14 residues. Germline V gives CDR1 MNHNS, CDR2 SASEGT. CDR3 in amino acids: CASMRVQGSYEQYF. CDR3 DNA: TGTGCCAGCATGAGGGTACAGGGATCCTACGAGCAGTACTTC.

The chain links TRBV7-9 to TRBJ2-1; the match to TRBD2 covers 8 bases. Looked up from germline, CDR1 is SEHNR and CDR2 is FQNEAQ (reference sequence). The CDR3 has 15 amino acids. V trimming: 1 base; J trimming: 6 bases; junction bases outside the gene matches: 5. The CDR3 sequence: CASSLVAGGRNEQFF. The CDR3 nucleotides read TGTGCCAGCAGCTTAGTTGCGGGAGGTCGCAATGAGCAGTTCTTC.

V and J are TRBV5-1 and TRBJ2-1; D unresolved. The length of the CDR3 is 16 residues. With 0 bases removed from V and 7 bases from J, the gap between germline ends came to 17 bases. Per the germline V gene, CDR1 is SGHRS and CDR2 is YFSETQ. The CDR3 loop is CASSLEPLVGPNEQFF. The CDR3 region has the DNA TGCGCCAGCAGCTTGGAACCCCTAGTGGGCCCGAATGAGCAGTTCTTC.

The chain uses TRBV28 and TRBJ2-5; 13 bases are shared with TRBD2. This CDR3 comprises 20 residues. J lost 2 bases, V lost 6 bases, and 18 bases had no gene match. Germline V gene data show CDR1 as MDHEN and CDR2 as SYDVKM. CDR3 DNA: TGTGCCAGCAGCCAAGGCTGGACTAGCGGGAGACTCTTGGGGCAAGAGACCCAGTACTTC. This codes for CASSQGWTSGRLLGQETQYF.

The chain carries TRBV19 and TRBJ1-4, with D possibly matching TRBD1 (5 bases). The length of the CDR3 is 17 residues. CDR1 is LNHDA, CDR2 SQIVND, per germline (reference sequence). V lost 1 base, J lost 2 bases, and 14 bases lay in between. CDR3 loop: CASSIAGTFGTNEKLFF. The CDR3 nucleotides read TGTGCCAGTAGTATAGCCGGGACCTTTGGCACTAATGAAAAACTGTTTTTT.

For this clone: This sample also contains other DNA sequences that code for the same CDR3. This sequence joins TRBV5-1 and TRBJ2-3; 8 bases are a match to TRBD2. The CDR3 consists of 16 residues. CDR1 SGHRS and CDR2 YFSETQ come from the germline V gene. The V gene end was trimmed by 0 bases and the J gene end by 6 bases; junction bases not matched to a gene: 9. CDR3 loop: CASSLVSSGSTDTQYF. The CDR3 DNA reads as TGCGCCAGCAGCTTGGTTTCCAGCGGGAGTACGGATACGCAGTATTTT.

The rearrangement uses TRBV9 and TRBJ2-3, with TRBD2 matching over 12 bases. The CDR3 runs to 16 residues. The germline V gene has CDR1 SGDLS and CDR2 YYNGEE. The junction had 7 bases not matched to a gene; V was cut back by 3 bases and J by 5 bases. CDR3 sequence: CASSERLAGDIDTQYF. In DNA, the CDR3 is TGTGCCAGCAGCGAGAGACTAGCGGGAGATATAGATACGCAGTATTTT. The variable domain in full, with the rest retrieved from reference TRBV9 and TRBJ2-3, is DSGVTQTPKHLITATGQRVTLRCSPRSGDLSVYWYQQSLDQGLQFLIQYYNGEERAKGNILERFSAQQFPDLHSELNLSSLELGDSALYFCASSERLAGDIDTQYFGPGTRLTVL.